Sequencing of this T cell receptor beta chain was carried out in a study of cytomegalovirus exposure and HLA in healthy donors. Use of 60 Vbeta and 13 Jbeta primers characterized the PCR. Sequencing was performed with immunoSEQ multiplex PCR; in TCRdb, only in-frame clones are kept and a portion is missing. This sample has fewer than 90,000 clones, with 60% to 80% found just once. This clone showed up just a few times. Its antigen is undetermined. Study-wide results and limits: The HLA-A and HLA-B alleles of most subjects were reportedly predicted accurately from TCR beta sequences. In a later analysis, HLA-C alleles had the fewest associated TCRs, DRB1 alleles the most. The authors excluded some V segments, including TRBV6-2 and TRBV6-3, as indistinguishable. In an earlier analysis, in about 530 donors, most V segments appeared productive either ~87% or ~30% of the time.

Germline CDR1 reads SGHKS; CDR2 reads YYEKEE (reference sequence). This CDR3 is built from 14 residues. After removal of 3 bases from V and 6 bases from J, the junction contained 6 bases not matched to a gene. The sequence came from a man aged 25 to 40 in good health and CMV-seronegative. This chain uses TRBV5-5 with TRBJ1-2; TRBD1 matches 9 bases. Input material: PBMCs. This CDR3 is CASSSLGTGNGYTF. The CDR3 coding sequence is TGTGCCAGCAGCTCCCTGGGGACAGGGAATGGCTACACCTTC.